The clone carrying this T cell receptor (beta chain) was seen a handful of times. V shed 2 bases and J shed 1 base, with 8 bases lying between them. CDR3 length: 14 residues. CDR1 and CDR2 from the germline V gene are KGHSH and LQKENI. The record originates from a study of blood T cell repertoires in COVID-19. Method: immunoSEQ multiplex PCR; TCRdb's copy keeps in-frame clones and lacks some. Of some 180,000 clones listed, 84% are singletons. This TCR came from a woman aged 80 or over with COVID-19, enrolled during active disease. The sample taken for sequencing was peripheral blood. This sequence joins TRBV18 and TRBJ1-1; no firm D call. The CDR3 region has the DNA TGTGCCAGCTCACCAAACAGTGGGAACACTGAAGCTTTCTTT. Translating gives CASSPNSGNTEAFF.